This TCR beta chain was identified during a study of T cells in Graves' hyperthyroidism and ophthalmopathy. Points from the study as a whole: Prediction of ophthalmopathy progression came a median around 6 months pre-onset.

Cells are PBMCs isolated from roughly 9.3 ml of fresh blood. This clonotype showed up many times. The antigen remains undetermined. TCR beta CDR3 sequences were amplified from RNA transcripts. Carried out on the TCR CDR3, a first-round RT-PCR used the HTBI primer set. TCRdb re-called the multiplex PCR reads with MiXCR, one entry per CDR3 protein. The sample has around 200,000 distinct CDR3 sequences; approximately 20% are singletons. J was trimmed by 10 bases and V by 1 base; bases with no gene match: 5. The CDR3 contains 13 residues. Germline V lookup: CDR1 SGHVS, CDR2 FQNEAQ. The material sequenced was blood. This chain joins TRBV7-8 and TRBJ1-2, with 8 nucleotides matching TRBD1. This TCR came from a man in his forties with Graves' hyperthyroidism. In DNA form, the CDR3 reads TGTGCCAGCAGCTTAGAGGACAGGGTATCCTACACCTTC. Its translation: CASSLEDRVSYTF.